The 4 T cell receptor beta chains presented below share a single source sample, sequenced in a study of blood T cell repertoires in COVID-19. Assay used: immunoSEQ multiplex PCR; TCRdb lists only in-frame clones, some missing. The sample holds approximately 270,000 clones, roughly 86% seen once. The sample comprised peripheral blood. These receptors were taken from a man aged 35-49 years with active or convalescent COVID-19.

This clone has a single count. The chain joins TRBV30 to TRBJ1-2; the D gene is possibly TRBD1 (6 bases). Trimming pared 0 bases from V and 8 bases from J, leaving 13 bases between. The germline CDR1 and CDR2 sequences are GTSNPN and SVGIG (reference sequence). This CDR3 is 13 amino acids long. CDR3 in amino acids: CAWSVQGSLGYTF. The CDR3 nucleotides read TGTGCCTGGAGTGTACAGGGTAGTTTGGGCTACACCTTC.

Only one count was recorded for this clone. This chain uses TRBV7-6 with TRBJ1-2, with 7 bases lining up with TRBD1. The CDR3 is 13 residues long. Germline values: CDR1 SGHVS, CDR2 FNYEAQ. V dropped 1 base and J dropped 8; count of bases not matched to a gene: 4. CDR3 DNA: TGTGCCAGCAGCTTAGTGACAGGGACAGGCTACACCTTC. Amino acid sequence: CASSLVTGTGYTF.

The V call is TRBV18, the J call TRBJ1-6; D remains unclear. The CDR3 contains 13 residues. Germline V CDR1 and CDR2: KGHSH, LQKENI. Trimming shortened V by 5 bases and J by 10 bases, and 12 bases separated the two germline ends. The CDR3 sequence is CASSDGEGSPLHF. The CDR3 DNA follows: TGTGCCAGCTCAGACGGAGAGGGCTCACCCCTCCACTTT.

The rearrangement joins TRBV27 to TRBJ2-3; the D gene is possibly TRBD1 (6 bases). Germline loops: CDR1 MNHEY, CDR2 SMNVEV (reference sequence). V lost 4 bases and J 5 bases, leaving 28 bases between the germline ends. This CDR3 contains 19 residues. This CDR3 reads CASSSPTGIVGPDRDTQYF. Here the CDR3 DNA reads TGTGCCAGCAGTTCACCCACAGGGATTGTGGGACCAGACAGAGATACGCAGTATTTT.